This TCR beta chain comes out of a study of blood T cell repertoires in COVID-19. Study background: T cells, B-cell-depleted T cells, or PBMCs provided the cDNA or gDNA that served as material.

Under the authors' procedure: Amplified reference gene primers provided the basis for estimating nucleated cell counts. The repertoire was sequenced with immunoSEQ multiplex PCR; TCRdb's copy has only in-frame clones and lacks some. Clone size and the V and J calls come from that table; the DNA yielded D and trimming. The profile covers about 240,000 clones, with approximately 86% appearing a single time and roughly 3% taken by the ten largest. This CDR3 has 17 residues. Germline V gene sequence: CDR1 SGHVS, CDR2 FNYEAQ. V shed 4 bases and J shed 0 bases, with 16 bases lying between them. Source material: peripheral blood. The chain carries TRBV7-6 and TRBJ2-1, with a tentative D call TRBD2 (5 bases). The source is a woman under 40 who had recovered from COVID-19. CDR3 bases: TGTGCCAGCAGCTCCCGGACTCATTCGAGCTCCTACAATGAGCAGTTCTTC. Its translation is CASSSRTHSSSYNEQFF.